This TCR beta chain was sequenced in a study of CD8 T cells in ankylosing spondylitis. General study results and limits: CD8+ by phenotype, disease-linked clones were relatively rare in peripheral blood. A TCR beta motif of several highly homologous variants seemed to mark ankylosing spondylitis blood.

The V end was cut by 5 bases, the J end by 4 bases, with 23 bases between. The germline CDR1 and CDR2 sequences are DFQATT and SNEGSKA (reference sequence). CDR3 length equals 17 residues. This clonotype was observed a few times. Its specificity is not known. Using its own MiXCR run on the 5' RACE reads, TCRdb lists one record per CDR3 protein. The sample includes over 25,000 distinct CDR3 sequences, about 14% of them seen just once. Sequenced sample: blood. The TCR comes from a male donor with ankylosing spondylitis or in good health (not recorded which). The V and J genes are TRBV20-1 and TRBJ2-2; the D gene is possibly TRBD2 (5 bases). The CDR3 nucleotides are TGCAGTGCTGCCCCCCGTGAAGCGGAGGTGGGCACCGGGGAGCTGTTTTTT. It is translated as CSAAPREAEVGTGELFF.